This T cell receptor (beta chain) was recorded in a study of shared clonotypes between healthy human individuals. Sequencing used immunoSEQ multiplex PCR; TCRdb keeps in-frame clones, though not all of them. The sample lists approximately 110,000 clones; less than 75% were seen once. General study results and limits: The study drew on few donors, limiting represented genetic and exposure-history diversity.

As concerns this clone: The target antigen is unknown. The germline gene is not matched at one end of the junction; a read error may be the cause.

The CDR3 is made up of 13 amino acids. Germline V CDR1 and CDR2: MNHNS, SASEGT. The sample was memory CD8+ T cells sorted from blood. The subset was: CD45RO+ cells pooled with CCR7-negative TemRA cells. The sequence was collected from a woman aged 25 to 39 in good health. This chain links TRBV6-1 with TRBJ2-1; D is ambiguous. CDR3 DNA sequence: TGTGCCATCAGTGAGTCGGGCGGTTATGAGCAGTTCTTC. Amino acids: CAISESGGYEQFF.